This TCR beta chain was observed in a study of blood T cell repertoires in COVID-19. For the study at large: The United States, Italy and Spain were the sources of the acute and convalescent COVID-19 samples.

The CDR3 covers 12 residues. V was pared by 2 bases and J by 7 bases, with 8 bases between. In germline, CDR1 is MNHNY, CDR2 SVGAGI (reference sequence). Study processing details: Cell counts per sample came from amplifying reference gene primers. Profiling relied on immunoSEQ multiplex PCR, and the TCRdb table lists in-frame clones only, not all of them. The V and J calls and the clone size are those of that table, but D and trimming were determined from the DNA. The top ten clones hold 4.2% of a sample with roughly 280,000 clones, around four fifths of them seen once. The rearrangement links TRBV6-6 to TRBJ1-1; no reliable D call. The sample was peripheral blood. The origin of this receptor is a man aged 55 to 69 with acute or convalescent COVID-19. CDR3 sequence reads: CASSYGQVEAFF. The CDR3 DNA is TGTGCCAGCAGTTACGGGCAGGTTGAAGCTTTCTTT.